Listed here is a single T cell receptor beta chain. Its antigen is undetermined. This sample stems from a study of T cell repertoires in cytomegalovirus infection. The overall study: Peptides in the study included HLA-C-restricted and HLA-B-restricted CMV epitopes.

CDR3 size: 17 residues. V was clipped by 5 bases and J by 1 base; unmatched bases: 6. Each CDR3 protein is one row after TCRdb ran MiXCR on the reads. The sample has some 500,000 distinct CDR3 sequences, around two fifths seen once. This sequence originates from a human donor in good health (CMV status not recorded). Some clones in this sample may be carry-over from other donors' samples. The chain combines TRBV12-3 or TRBV12-4 with TRBJ2-6; 9 bases match TRBD1. This material consisted of cultured PBMCs, taken from culture after CMV antigen stimulation. Here the CDR3 DNA reads TGTGCCAGCAGTCTCGGACAGGGGAGGTCTGGGGCCAACGTCCTGACTTTC. It yields the protein CASSLGQGRSGANVLTF.